Reported below is one TCR beta chain. The antigen is not known. These data belong to a study of cytomegalovirus exposure and HLA in healthy donors. Overall study findings and caveats: A few chains linked to CMV were shown in vitro to be specific for CMV antigens. The investigators catalogued 150 to 200 TCR beta chains as cytomegalovirus-associated.

V lost 8 bases, J lost 7 bases, and 16 bases stayed unmatched. This CDR3 contains 16 residues. From germline, CDR1 is ENHRY and CDR2 SYGVKD. These donors were members of the roughly 120-subject validation cohort, a group separate from the roughly 670-subject first cohort. Libraries were prepared by immunoSEQ multiplex PCR; TCRdb keeps only in-frame clonotypes and omits some of them. The top ten hold less than 7% of the sample, which has tens of thousands of clones, roughly 96% seen once. What was sequenced was PBMCs. The origin of this receptor is a woman younger than 30 in good health and CMV-seropositive. The V call is TRBV10-3, the J call TRBJ2-1, with 8 bases aligning to TRBD2. CDR3 sequence reads: CAIAAASGRGLNEQFF. CDR3 nucleotide sequence: TGTGCCATCGCCGCGGCCAGCGGGAGAGGCCTAAATGAGCAGTTCTTC.